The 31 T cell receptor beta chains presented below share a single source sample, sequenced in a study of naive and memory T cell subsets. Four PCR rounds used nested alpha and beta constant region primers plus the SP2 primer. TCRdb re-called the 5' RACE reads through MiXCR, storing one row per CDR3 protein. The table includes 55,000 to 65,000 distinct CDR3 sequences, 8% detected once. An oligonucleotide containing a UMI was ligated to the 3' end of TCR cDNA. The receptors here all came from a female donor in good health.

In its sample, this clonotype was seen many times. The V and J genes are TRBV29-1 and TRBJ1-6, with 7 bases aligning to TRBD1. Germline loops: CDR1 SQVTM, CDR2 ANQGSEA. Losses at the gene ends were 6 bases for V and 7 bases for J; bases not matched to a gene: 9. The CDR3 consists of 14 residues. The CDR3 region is CSVAMGQRNSPLHF. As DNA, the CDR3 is TGCAGCGTAGCCATGGGACAGCGGAATTCACCCCTCCACTTT.

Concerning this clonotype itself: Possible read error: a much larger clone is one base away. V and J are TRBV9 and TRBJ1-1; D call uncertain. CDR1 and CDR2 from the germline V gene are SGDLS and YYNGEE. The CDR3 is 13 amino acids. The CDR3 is CASSVGPNTETFF. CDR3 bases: TGTGCCAGCAGCGTCGGGCCCAACACTGAAACTTTCTTT.

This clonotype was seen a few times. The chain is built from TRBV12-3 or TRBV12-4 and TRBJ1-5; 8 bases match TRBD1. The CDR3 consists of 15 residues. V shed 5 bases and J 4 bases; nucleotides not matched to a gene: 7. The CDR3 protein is CASSPRQGTNQPQHF. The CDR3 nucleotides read TGTGCCAGCAGTCCTCGACAGGGGACTAATCAGCCCCAGCATTTT.

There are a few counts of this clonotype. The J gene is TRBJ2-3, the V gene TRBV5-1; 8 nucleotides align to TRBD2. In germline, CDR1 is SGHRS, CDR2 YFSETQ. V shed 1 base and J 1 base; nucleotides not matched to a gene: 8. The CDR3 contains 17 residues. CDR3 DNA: TGCGCCAGCAGCTTGACCGCGGGAGGCCTTGGCACAGATACGCAGTATTTT. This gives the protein CASSLTAGGLGTDTQYF.

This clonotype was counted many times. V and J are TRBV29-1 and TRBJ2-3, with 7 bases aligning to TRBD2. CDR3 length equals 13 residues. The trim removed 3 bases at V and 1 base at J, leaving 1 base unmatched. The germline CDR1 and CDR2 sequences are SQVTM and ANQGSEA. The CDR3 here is CSVDTSGTDTQYF. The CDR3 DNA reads TGCAGCGTTGATACTAGCGGCACAGATACGCAGTATTTT.

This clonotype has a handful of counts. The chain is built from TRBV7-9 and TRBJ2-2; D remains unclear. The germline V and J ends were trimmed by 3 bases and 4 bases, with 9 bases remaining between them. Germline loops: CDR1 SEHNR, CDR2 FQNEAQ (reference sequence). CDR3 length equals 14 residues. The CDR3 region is CASSFGPATGELFF. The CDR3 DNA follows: TGTGCCAGCAGCTTCGGTCCCGCCACCGGGGAGCTGTTTTTT.

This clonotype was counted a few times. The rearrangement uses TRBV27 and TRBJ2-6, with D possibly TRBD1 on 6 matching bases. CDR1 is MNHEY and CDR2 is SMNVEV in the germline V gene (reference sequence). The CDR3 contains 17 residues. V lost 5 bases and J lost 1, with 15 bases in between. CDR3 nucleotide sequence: TGTGCCAGCAGTCAACAGGGTGTAGGGTCTGGGGCCAACGTCCTGACTTTC. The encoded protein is CASSQQGVGSGANVLTF.

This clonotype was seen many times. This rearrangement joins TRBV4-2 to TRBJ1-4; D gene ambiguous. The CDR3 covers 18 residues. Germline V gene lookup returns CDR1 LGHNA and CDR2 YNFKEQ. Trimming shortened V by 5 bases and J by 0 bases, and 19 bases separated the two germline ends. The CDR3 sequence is CASSTNPGYTATNEKLFF. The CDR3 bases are TGTGCCAGCAGCACTAATCCGGGCTACACCGCAACTAATGAAAAACTGTTTTTT.

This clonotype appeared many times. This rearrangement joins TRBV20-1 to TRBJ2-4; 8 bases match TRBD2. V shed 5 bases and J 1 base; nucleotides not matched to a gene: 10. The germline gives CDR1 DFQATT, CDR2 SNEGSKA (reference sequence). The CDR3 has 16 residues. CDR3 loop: CSAGRLASRAKNIQYF. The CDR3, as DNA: TGCAGTGCTGGCCGACTAGCGAGCCGGGCCAAAAACATTCAGTACTTC.

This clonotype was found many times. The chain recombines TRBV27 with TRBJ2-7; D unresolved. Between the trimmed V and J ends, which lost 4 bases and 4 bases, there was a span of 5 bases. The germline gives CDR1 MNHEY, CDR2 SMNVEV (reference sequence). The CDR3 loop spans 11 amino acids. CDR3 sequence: CASSSRYEQYF. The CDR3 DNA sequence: TGTGCCAGCAGTTCCCGGTACGAGCAGTACTTC.

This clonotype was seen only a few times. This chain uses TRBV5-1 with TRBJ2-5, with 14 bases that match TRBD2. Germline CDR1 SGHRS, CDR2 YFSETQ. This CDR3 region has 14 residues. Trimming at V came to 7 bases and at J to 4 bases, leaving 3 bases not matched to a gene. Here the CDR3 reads CASGTSGSGETQYF. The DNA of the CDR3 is TGCGCCAGCGGGACTAGCGGGAGTGGAGAGACCCAGTACTTC.

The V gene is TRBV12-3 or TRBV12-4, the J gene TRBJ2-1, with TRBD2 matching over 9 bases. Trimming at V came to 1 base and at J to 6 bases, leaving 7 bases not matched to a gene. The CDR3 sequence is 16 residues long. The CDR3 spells CASSLGAGGPPNEQFF. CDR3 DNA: TGTGCCAGCAGTTTAGGGGCGGGAGGGCCCCCCAATGAGCAGTTCTTC.

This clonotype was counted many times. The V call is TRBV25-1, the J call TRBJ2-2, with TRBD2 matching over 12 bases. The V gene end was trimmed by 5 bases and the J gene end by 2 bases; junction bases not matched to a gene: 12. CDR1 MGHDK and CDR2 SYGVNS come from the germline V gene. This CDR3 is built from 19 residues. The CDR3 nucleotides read TGTGCCAGCAGTCAACCTCGGACTAGCGGGGCCGTTAACACCGGGGAGCTGTTTTTT. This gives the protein CASSQPRTSGAVNTGELFF.

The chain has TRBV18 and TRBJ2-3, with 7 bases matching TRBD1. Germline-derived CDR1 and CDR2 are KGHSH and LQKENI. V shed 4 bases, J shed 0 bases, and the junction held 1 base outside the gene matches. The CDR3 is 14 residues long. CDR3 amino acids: CASSQDRSTDTQYF. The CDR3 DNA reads TGTGCCAGCTCACAGGACAGGAGCACAGATACGCAGTATTTT.

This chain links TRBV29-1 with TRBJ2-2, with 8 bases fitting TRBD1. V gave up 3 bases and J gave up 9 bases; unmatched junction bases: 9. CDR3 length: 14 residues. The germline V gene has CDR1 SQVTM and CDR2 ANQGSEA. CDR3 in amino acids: CSVEWTGRVRELFF. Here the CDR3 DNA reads TGCAGCGTTGAGTGGACAGGGCGTGTCCGGGAGCTGTTTTTT.

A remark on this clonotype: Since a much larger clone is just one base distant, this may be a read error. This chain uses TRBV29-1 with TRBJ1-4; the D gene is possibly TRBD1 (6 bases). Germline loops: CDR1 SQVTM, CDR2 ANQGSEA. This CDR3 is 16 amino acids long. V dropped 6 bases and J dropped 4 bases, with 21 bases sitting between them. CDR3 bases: TGCAGCGTCAAAACGGACAGCGACTTTTGTAATGAAAAACTGTTTTTT. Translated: CSVKTDSDFCNEKLFF.

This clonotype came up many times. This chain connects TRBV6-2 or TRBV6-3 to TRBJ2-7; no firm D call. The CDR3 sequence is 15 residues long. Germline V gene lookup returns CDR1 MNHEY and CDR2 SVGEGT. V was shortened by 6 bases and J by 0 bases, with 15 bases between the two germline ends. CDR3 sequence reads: CASSPILRSSYEQYF. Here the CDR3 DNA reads TGTGCCAGCAGCCCCATCCTAAGGAGCTCCTACGAGCAGTACTTC.

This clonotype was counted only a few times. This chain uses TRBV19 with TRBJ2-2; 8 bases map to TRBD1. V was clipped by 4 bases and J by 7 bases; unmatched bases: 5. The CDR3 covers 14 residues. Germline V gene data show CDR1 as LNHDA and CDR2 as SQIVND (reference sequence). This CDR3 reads CASSTGTGGGELFF. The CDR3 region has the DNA TGTGCCAGTAGTACCGGGACAGGAGGCGGGGAGCTGTTTTTT. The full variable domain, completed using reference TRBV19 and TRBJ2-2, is DGGITQSPKYLFRKEGQNVTLSCEQNLNHDAMYWYRQDPGQGLRLIYYSQIVNDFQKGDIAEGYSVSREKKESFPLTVTSAQKNPTAFYLCASSTGTGGGELFFGEGSRLTVL.

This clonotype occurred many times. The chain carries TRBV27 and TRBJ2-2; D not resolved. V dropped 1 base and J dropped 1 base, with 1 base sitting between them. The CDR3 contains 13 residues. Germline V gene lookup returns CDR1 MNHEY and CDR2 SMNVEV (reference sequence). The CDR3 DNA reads TGTGCCAGCAGTTTATTGAACACCGGGGAGCTGTTTTTT. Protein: CASSLLNTGELFF.

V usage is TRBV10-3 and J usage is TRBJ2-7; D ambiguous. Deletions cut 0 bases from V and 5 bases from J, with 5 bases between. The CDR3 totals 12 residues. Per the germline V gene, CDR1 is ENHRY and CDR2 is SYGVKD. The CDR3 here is CAISESGNEQYF. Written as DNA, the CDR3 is TGTGCCATCAGTGAGTCGGGAAACGAGCAGTACTTC.

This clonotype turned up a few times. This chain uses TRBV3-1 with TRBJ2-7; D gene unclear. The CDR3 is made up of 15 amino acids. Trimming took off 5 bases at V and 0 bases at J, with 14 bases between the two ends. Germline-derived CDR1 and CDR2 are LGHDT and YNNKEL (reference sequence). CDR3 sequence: CASSEVPGSSYEQYF. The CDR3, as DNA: TGTGCCAGCAGCGAAGTCCCGGGCAGCTCCTACGAGCAGTACTTC.

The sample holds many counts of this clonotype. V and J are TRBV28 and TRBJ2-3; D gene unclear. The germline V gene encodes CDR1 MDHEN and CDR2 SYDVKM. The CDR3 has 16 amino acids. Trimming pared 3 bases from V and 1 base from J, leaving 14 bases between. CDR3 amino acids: CASSFLPVGGTDTQYF. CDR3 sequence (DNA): TGTGCCAGCAGTTTCTTACCTGTAGGAGGCACAGATACGCAGTATTTT. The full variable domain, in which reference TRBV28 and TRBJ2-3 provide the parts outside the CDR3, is DVKVTQSSRYLVKRTGEKVFLECVQDMDHENMFWYRQDPGLGLRLIYFSYDVKMKEKGDIPEGYSVSREKKERFSLILESASTNQTSMYLCASSFLPVGGTDTQYFGPGTRLTVL.

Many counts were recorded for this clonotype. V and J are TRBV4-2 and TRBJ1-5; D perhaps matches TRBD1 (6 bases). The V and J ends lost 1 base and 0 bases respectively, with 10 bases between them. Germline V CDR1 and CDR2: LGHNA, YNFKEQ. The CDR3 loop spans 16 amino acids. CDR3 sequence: CASSQAYRVSNQPQHF. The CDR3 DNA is TGTGCCAGCAGCCAAGCCTACAGGGTTAGCAATCAGCCCCAGCATTTT.

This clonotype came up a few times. CDR3 nucleotides: TGTGCCAGCAGTCCACTGTACGACTGGATAGGTGGCGGCTACACCTTC. Translation gives CASSPLYDWIGGGYTF. The rearrangement links TRBV6-6 to TRBJ1-2; D unclear. The CDR3 runs 16 residues. Germline CDR1 reads MNHNY; CDR2 reads SVGAGI (reference sequence). The ends were cut back, 5 bases at V and 8 bases at J, with 24 bases in the middle.

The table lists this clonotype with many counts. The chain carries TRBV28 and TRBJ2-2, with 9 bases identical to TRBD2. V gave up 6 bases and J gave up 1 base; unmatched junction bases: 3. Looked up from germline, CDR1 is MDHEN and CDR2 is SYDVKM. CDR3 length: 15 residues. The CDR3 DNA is TGTGCCAGCAGGATAGCGGGAGAGAACACCGGGGAGCTGTTTTTT. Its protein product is CASRIAGENTGELFF.

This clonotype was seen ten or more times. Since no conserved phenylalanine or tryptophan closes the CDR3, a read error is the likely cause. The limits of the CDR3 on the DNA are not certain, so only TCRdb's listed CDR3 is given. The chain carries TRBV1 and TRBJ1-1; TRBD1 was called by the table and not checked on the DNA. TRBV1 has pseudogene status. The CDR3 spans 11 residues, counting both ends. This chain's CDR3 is CTSRSPGQDLS.

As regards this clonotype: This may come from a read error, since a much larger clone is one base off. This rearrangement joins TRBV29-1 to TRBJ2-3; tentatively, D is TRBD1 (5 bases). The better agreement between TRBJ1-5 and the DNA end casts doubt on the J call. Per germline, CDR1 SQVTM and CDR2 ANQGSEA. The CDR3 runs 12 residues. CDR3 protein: CSVVRETDTQHF. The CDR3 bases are TGCAGCGTTGTCAGGGAAACAGATACGCAGCATTTT.

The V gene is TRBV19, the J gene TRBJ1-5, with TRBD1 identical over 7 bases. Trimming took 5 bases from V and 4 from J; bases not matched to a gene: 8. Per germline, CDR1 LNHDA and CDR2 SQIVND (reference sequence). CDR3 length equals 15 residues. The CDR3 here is CASSAEGQTNQPQHF. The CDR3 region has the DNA TGTGCCAGTAGTGCCGAGGGACAGACAAATCAGCCCCAGCATTTT.

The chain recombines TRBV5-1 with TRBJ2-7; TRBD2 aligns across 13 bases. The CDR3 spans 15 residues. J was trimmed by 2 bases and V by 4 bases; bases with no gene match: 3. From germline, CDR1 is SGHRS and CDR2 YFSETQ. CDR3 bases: TGCGCCAGCAGCGACGGGACTAGCGGGGCCTACGAGCAGTACTTC. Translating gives CASSDGTSGAYEQYF.

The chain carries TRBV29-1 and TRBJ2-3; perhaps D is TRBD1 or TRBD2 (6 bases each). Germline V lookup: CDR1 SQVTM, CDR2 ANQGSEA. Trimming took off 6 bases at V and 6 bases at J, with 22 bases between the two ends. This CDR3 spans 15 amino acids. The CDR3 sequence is CSVHPPHGGEDTQYF. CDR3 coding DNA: TGCAGCGTCCACCCCCCGCACGGGGGCGAGGATACGCAGTATTTT.

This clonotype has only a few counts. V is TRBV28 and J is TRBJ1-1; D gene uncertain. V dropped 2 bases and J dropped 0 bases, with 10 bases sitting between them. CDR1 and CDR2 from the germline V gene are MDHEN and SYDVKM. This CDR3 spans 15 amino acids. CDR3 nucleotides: TGTGCCAGCAGTTTAAGGACGGTTTTGAACACTGAAGCTTTCTTT. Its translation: CASSLRTVLNTEAFF.